A single sample is the source of the 14 T cell receptor beta chains below, sequenced in a study of blood T cells in healthy people across ages. For the second PCR, which ran for about 6 to 12 cycles, a sample-barcoded 5' primer and a J-beta primer mix were used. Each CDR3 protein is one row after TCRdb ran MiXCR on the 5' RACE reads. The repertoire holds roughly 800,000 distinct CDR3 sequences, with roughly 64% as singletons. Sample: blood. Receptors originate from a man under 40 in good health.

This clonotype was counted only a few times. The chain uses TRBV29-1 and TRBJ2-7; the match to TRBD2 covers 8 bases. Germline assignment: CDR1 SQVTM and CDR2 ANQGSEA. After removal of 5 bases from V and 5 bases from J, the junction contained 5 bases not matched to a gene. The CDR3 has 12 amino acids. DNA for the CDR3: TGCAGCGTTCTGGGACTAGGCAACGAGCAGTACTTC. Translated: CSVLGLGNEQYF.

Turning to this clonotype: An end of the junction differs from the germline gene, which may be a read error. The V call is TRBV10-3, the J call TRBJ1-1, with D perhaps TRBD1 (5 bases). Germline V gives CDR1 ENHRY, CDR2 SYGVKD. CDR3 size: 13 residues. CDR3 in amino acids: CAISVGASTEAFF. In DNA form, the CDR3 reads TGTGCCATCAGTGTCGGGGCGAGCACTGAGGCTTTCTTT.

About this clonotype: A clone one base away is much larger, so this may be a read error. CDR3 amino acids: CASSEYRGDGYTF. DNA of the CDR3: TGTGCCAGCAGTGAATACAGGGGCGATGGCTACACCTTC. The rearrangement uses TRBV2 and TRBJ1-2; 7 bases fit TRBD1. After removal of 2 bases from V and 6 bases from J, the junction contained 3 bases not matched to a gene. The CDR3 has 13 residues. Germline V gene sequence: CDR1 SNHLY, CDR2 FYNNEI. The variable domain in full, completed from reference TRBV2 and TRBJ1-2, reads EPEVTQTPSHQVTQMGQEVILRCVPISNHLYFYWYRQILGQKVEFLVSFYNNEISEKSEIFDDQFSVERPDGSNFTLKIRSTKLEDSAMYFCASSEYRGDGYTFGSGTRLTVV.

This chain uses TRBV15 with TRBJ2-5; D ambiguous. V was trimmed by 3 bases and J by 2 bases, leaving 13 bases between them. Germline V lookup: CDR1 LNHNV, CDR2 YYDKDF (reference sequence). The CDR3 contains 15 residues. In DNA, the CDR3 is TGTGCCACCAGCAGCCCCGTAGGTAATCAAGAGACCCAGTACTTC. This sequence encodes CATSSPVGNQETQYF.

This sequence joins TRBV7-9 and TRBJ1-2; 9 nucleotides match TRBD1. The CDR3 length is 13 residues. Germline V gene data show CDR1 as SEHNR and CDR2 as FQNEAQ (reference sequence). With 6 bases clipped from V and 8 bases from J, the junction kept 7 bases outside the gene matches. DNA of the CDR3: TGTGCCAGCAGAACGGGGACAGGGAACGGCTACACCTTC. Translating it yields CASRTGTGNGYTF.

This chain links TRBV27 with TRBJ2-1; 8 positions match TRBD2. The germline CDR1 and CDR2 sequences are MNHEY and SMNVEV (reference sequence). CDR3 length: 16 residues. V lost 5 bases to trimming and J lost 9 bases; unmatched junction nucleotides: 15. The CDR3 protein is CASSRVETGGIGEQFF. CDR3 nucleotides: TGTGCCAGCAGTCGGGTTGAGACGGGGGGGATCGGTGAGCAGTTCTTC.

The chain uses TRBV6-2 or TRBV6-3 and TRBJ2-7; 7 bases line up with TRBD2. The length of the CDR3 is 16 residues. Per the germline V gene, CDR1 is MNHEY and CDR2 is SVGEGT. The V and J ends lost 4 bases and 0 bases, in that order; junction bases with no gene match: 9. The chain's CDR3 is CASSFPPGGSSYEQYF. The CDR3 DNA sequence: TGTGCCAGCAGTTTCCCCCCAGGCGGGAGCTCCTACGAGCAGTACTTC.

The chain joins TRBV20-1 to TRBJ2-5, with a weak D call TRBD1 (6 bases). This CDR3 is built from 13 residues. Germline V gives CDR1 DFQATT, CDR2 SNEGSKA (reference sequence). V dropped 6 bases and J dropped 2 bases, with 13 bases sitting between them. The CDR3 here is CSAETTGQETQYF. In DNA form, the CDR3 reads TGCAGTGCCGAAACAACAGGGCAAGAGACCCAGTACTTC.

This clonotype was found a few times. V gene TRBV2 combines with J gene TRBJ2-1; 7 bases line up with TRBD2. The CDR3 extends over 14 amino acids. Germline trimming cut 7 bases from V and 4 bases from J; bases unmatched to any gene: 7. Germline values: CDR1 SNHLY, CDR2 FYNNEI. The CDR3 region has the DNA TGTGCCAGCAAGTGGCGGGAGAATTACAATGAGCAGTTCTTC. It translates to CASKWRENYNEQFF.

The V and J genes are TRBV20-1 and TRBJ2-6; a weak D match, TRBD2 (6 bases). The CDR3 sequence is 13 residues long. The germline V gene has CDR1 DFQATT and CDR2 SNEGSKA (reference sequence). Trimming cost V 5 bases and J 1 base, with 6 bases left between them. The CDR3 region has the DNA TGCAGTGCTGGACTATCTGGGGCCAACGTCCTGACTTTC. Residues: CSAGLSGANVLTF.

J is TRBJ1-1 and V is TRBV5-1, with D uncertain. This CDR3 spans 14 amino acids. The V end was cut by 2 bases, the J end by 1 base, with 9 bases between. Germline CDR1 SGHRS, CDR2 YFSETQ. CDR3 in DNA: TGCGCCAGCAGCTTATATGGGGAGAACACTGAAGCTTTCTTT. Residues: CASSLYGENTEAFF.

This clonotype occurred a few times. The V call is TRBV20-1, the J call TRBJ2-1; no firm D call. Per germline, CDR1 DFQATT and CDR2 SNEGSKA (reference sequence). The CDR3 is 11 amino acids. Trimming took off 3 bases at V and 9 bases at J, with 9 bases between the two ends. CDR3 sequence: CSARRFSEQFF. The CDR3 region has the DNA TGCAGTGCTAGGCGGTTTAGTGAGCAGTTCTTC.

The rearrangement links TRBV4-2 to TRBJ2-6; D remains ambiguous. CDR3 length equals 16 residues. Trimming left V 3 bases short and J 0 bases short, with 9 bases between. CDR1 and CDR2 from the germline V gene are LGHNA and YNFKEQ. This CDR3 is CASSQDGRSGANVLTF. The CDR3 DNA is TGTGCCAGCAGCCAGGATGGGCGCTCTGGGGCCAACGTCCTGACTTTC.

The genes are TRBV28 and TRBJ2-7; 7 bases are shared with TRBD1. Trimming cost V 8 bases and J 3 bases; bases outside gene matches: 7. The CDR3 is 13 residues long. In germline, CDR1 is MDHEN, CDR2 SYDVKM. CDR3: CASQIGTVYEQYF. In nucleotides, the CDR3 is TGTGCCAGCCAAATAGGGACAGTCTACGAGCAGTACTTC.